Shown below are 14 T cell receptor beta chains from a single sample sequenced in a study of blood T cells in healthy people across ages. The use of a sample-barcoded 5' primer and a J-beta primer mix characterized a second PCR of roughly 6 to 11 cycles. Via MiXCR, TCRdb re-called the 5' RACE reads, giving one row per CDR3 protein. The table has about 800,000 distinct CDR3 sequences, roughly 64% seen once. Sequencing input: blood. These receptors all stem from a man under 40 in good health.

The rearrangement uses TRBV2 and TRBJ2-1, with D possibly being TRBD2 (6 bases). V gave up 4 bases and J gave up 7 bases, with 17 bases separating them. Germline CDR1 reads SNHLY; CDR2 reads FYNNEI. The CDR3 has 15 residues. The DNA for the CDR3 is TGTGCCAGCAGTGGGCGGGGCAGGGTCTATAATGAGCAGTTCTTC. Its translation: CASSGRGRVYNEQFF.

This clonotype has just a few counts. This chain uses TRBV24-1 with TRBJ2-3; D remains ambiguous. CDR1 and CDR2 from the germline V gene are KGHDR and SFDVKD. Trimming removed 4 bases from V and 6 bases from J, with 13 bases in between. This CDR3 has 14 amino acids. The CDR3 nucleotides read TGTGCCACCAGTGAGACTGGGCGTCTCGATACGCAGTATTTT. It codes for CATSETGRLDTQYF.

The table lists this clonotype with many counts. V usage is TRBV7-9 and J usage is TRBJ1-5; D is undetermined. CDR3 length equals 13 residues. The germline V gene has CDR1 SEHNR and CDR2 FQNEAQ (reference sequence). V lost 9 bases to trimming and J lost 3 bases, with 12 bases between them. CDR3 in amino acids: CASGLSANQPQHF. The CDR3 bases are TGTGCCAGTGGATTATCGGCCAATCAGCCCCAGCATTTT.

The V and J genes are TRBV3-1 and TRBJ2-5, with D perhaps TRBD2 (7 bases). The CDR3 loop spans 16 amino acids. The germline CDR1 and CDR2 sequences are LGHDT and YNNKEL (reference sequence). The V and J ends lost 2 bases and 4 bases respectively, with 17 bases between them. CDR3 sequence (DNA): TGTGCCAGCAGCCAAATTAGCCGGGGGGCTCGAGAGACCCAGTACTTC. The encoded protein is CASSQISRGARETQYF.

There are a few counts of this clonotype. In nucleotides, the CDR3 is TGCGCCAGCAGCCCATGGACAGGGACCGCCACGGGACTAGGCAAAAACATTCAGTACTTC. The encoded protein is CASSPWTGTATGLGKNIQYF. The V gene is TRBV5-1, the J gene TRBJ2-4; perhaps D is TRBD1 or TRBD2 (8 bases each). The V and J ends lost 4 bases and 3 bases respectively, with 29 bases between them. Germline V lookup: CDR1 SGHRS, CDR2 YFSETQ. CDR3 size: 20 residues. Combining the CDR3 with reference TRBV5-1 and TRBJ2-4 gives the whole variable domain KAGVTQTPRYLIKTRGQQVTLSCSPISGHRSVSWYQQTPGQGLQFLFEYFSETQRNKGNFPGRFSGRQFSNSRSEMNVSTLELGDSALYLCASSPWTGTATGLGKNIQYFGAGTRLSVL.

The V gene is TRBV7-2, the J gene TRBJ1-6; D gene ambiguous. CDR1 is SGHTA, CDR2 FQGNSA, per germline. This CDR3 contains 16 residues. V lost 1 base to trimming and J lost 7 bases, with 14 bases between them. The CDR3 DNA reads TGTGCCAGCAGCTTAGTTAGGTTGGCGGGGAATTCACCCCTCCACTTT. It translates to CASSLVRLAGNSPLHF. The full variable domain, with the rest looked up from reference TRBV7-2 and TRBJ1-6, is GAGVSQSPSNKVTEKGKDVELRCDPISGHTALYWYRQSLGQGLEFLIYFQGNSAPDKSGLPSDRFSAERTGGSVSTLTIQRTQQEDSAVYLCASSLVRLAGNSPLHFGNGTRLTVT.

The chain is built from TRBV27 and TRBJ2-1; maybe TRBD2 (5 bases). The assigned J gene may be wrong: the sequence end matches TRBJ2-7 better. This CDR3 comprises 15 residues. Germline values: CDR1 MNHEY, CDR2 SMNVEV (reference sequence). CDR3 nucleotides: TGTGCCACCTCTCCGGACTGGAGCTCCTACAATGAGCAGTACTTC. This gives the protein CATSPDWSSYNEQYF.

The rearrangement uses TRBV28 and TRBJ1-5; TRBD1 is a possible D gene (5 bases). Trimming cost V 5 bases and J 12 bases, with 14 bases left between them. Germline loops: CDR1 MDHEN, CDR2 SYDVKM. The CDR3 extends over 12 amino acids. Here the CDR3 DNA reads TGTGCCAGCAGTGAGCAGGGAGTGGTCCAGCATTTT. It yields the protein CASSEQGVVQHF.

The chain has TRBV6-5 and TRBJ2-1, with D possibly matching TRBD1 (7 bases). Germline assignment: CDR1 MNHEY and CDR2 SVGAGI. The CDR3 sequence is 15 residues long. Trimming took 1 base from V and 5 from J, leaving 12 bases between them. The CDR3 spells CASSYFPGGNNEQFF. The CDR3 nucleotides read TGTGCCAGCAGTTACTTTCCAGGGGGGAACAATGAGCAGTTCTTC.

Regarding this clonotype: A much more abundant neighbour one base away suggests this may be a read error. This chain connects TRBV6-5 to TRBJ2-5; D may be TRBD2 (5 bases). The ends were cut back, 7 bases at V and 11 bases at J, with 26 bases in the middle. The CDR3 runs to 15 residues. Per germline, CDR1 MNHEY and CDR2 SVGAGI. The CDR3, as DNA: TGTGCCAGCAAATCTAGTTTTATGATGGTGGGCGGGCAGTACTTC. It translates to CASKSSFMMVGGQYF.

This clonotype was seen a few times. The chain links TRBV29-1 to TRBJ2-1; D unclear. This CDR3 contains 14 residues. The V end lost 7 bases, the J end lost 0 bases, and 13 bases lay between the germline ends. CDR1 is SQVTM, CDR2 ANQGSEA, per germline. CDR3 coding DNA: TGCAGCGCCGCAGTCCTTTTCTCCTACAATGAGCAGTTCTTC. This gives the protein CSAAVLFSYNEQFF.

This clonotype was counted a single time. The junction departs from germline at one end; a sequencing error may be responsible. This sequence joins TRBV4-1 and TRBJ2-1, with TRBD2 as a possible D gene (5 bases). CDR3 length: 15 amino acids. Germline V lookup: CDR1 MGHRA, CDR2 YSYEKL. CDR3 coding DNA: TGCGCCAGCAGCCCGACGAGGGTGTCCTACAATGAGCTGTTCTTC. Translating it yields CASSPTRVSYNELFF.

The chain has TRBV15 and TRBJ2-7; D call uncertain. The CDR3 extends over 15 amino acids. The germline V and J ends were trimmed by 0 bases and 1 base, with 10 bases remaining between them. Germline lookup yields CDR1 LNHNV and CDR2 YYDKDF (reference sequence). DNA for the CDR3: TGTGCCACCAGCAGAGATCGTGACATATCCTACGAGCAGTACTTC. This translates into CATSRDRDISYEQYF.

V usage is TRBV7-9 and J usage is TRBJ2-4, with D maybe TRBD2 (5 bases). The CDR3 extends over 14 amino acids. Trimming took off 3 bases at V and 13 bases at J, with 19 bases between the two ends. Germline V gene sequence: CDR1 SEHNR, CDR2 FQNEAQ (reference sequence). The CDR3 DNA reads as TGTGCCAGCAGCTTGGGAGCCGCCTCCGGAGAGCAGTACTTC. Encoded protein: CASSLGAASGEQYF. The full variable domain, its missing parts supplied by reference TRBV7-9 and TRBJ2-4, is DTGVSQNPRHKITKRGQNVTFRCDPISEHNRLYWYRQTLGQGPEFLTYFQNEAQLEKSRLLSDRFSAERPKGSFSTLEIQRTEQGDSAMYLCASSLGAASGEQYFGAGTRLSVL.